Below, 8 T cell receptor beta chains from the same sample are listed, as sequenced in a study of cytomegalovirus exposure and HLA in healthy donors. PCR primers comprised 60 Vbeta and 13 Jbeta primers. Libraries were prepared by immunoSEQ multiplex PCR; TCRdb keeps only in-frame clonotypes and omits some of them. The repertoire consists of under 200,000 clones, with 65% to 80% occurring once and the leading ten covering more than 3.5%. The sample taken for sequencing was PBMCs. The receptors were gathered from a middle-aged man in good health and CMV-seronegative.

The chain links TRBV19 to TRBJ1-3; D not resolved. The CDR3 runs 15 residues. Germline CDR1 reads LNHDA; CDR2 reads SQIVND (reference sequence). V was clipped by 6 bases and J by 0 bases, with 12 bases between them. CDR3: CASRSQLSSGNTIYF. The CDR3 nucleotides read TGTGCCAGTAGGTCGCAGTTAAGCTCTGGAAACACCATATATTTT.

This clone was detected a few times. The rearrangement links TRBV18 to TRBJ1-2; D perhaps matches TRBD1 (5 bases). The germline V and J ends were trimmed by 5 bases and 0 bases, with 10 bases remaining between them. This CDR3 has 14 amino acids. Germline V gene lookup returns CDR1 KGHSH and CDR2 LQKENI. The CDR3 sequence: CASSKGASNYGYTF. Here the CDR3 DNA reads TGTGCCAGCTCAAAAGGGGCATCTAACTATGGCTACACCTTC.

The chain is built from TRBV6-1 and TRBJ2-1, with D possibly TRBD1 on 5 matching bases. CDR1 is MNHNS, CDR2 SASEGT, per germline. The length of the CDR3 is 14 residues. Deletions cut 3 bases from V and 4 bases from J, with 10 bases between. The CDR3 sequence: CASSDWTIYNEQFF. DNA for the CDR3: TGTGCCAGCAGTGATTGGACAATATACAATGAGCAGTTCTTC.

The chain combines TRBV4-3 with TRBJ2-7; the match to TRBD1 covers 9 bases. This CDR3 spans 15 amino acids. V gave up 3 bases and J gave up 3 bases; unmatched junction bases: 6. Germline CDR1 LGHNA, CDR2 YSLEER. CDR3 bases: TGCGCCAGCAGCCAGGCCCCGGGACAGGGCTACGAGCAGTACTTC. Amino acid sequence: CASSQAPGQGYEQYF.

The sample holds a few counts of this clone. The chain has TRBV11-2 and TRBJ1-1, with no clear D. This CDR3 contains 13 residues. CDR1 is SGHAT and CDR2 is FQNNGV in the germline V gene. V was shortened by 2 bases and J by 0 bases, with 4 bases between the two germline ends. In DNA, the CDR3 is TGTGCCAGCAGCTTACGGGTGAACACTGAAGCTTTCTTT. Its translation is CASSLRVNTEAFF.

The chain is built from TRBV5-5 and TRBJ2-5; 7 nucleotides match TRBD1. V lost 4 bases and J lost 5; bases outside the gene matches: 11. CDR3 length: 15 amino acids. CDR1 and CDR2 from the germline V gene are SGHKS and YYEKEE (reference sequence). The CDR3 is CASSVYTGERETQYF. CDR3 nucleotides: TGTGCCAGCAGCGTATATACAGGGGAGAGGGAGACCCAGTACTTC.

This sequence joins TRBV7-3 and TRBJ2-3; tentatively, D is TRBD1 (5 bases). Trimming removed 2 bases from V and 6 bases from J, with 12 bases in between. The CDR3 length is 14 residues. The V gene's germline CDR1 is SGHTA and CDR2 FQGTGA. CDR3 DNA: TGTGCCAGCAGCTTACGTGGTGGGGCGGATACGCAGTATTTT. This gives the protein CASSLRGGADTQYF.

This chain joins TRBV30 and TRBJ2-7; 9 nucleotides align to TRBD1. J lost 5 bases, V lost 7 bases, and 9 bases had no gene match. CDR3 length: 13 residues. The germline V gene has CDR1 GTSNPN and CDR2 SVGIG (reference sequence). For the CDR3, the DNA is TGTGCCTCCAAGGACAGGGGAAAAAACGAGCAGTACTTC. Translated, it gives CASKDRGKNEQYF.